These 11 T cell receptor beta chains came from one sample sequenced in a study of early T cells in non-severe SARS-CoV-2 infection. TCRdb called the 5' RACE reads again in MiXCR, with one record for every CDR3 protein. This table holds 76,000 or so distinct CDR3 sequences, around 11% found once. Sample: whole blood. The receptors were sampled from an adult who was a healthcare worker with PCR-confirmed SARS-CoV-2 infection or an uninfected control (not recorded which).

This clonotype was detected ten times or more. The chain joins TRBV4-1 to TRBJ2-3; D uncertain. Per germline, CDR1 MGHRA and CDR2 YSYEKL. The CDR3 runs to 15 residues. The V and J ends lost 2 bases and 1 base respectively, with 10 bases between them. Here the CDR3 reads CASSQFEGGTDTQYF. DNA for the CDR3: TGCGCCAGCAGCCAATTCGAAGGTGGCACAGATACGCAGTATTTT.

There are many counts of this clonotype. This chain connects TRBV7-3 to TRBJ2-7; TRBD2 might be the D (6 bases). V gave up 5 bases and J gave up 6 bases, with 17 bases separating them. CDR3 length: 14 residues. Per the germline V gene, CDR1 is SGHTA and CDR2 is FQGTGA. DNA of the CDR3: TGTGCCAGCAGCCCCGGGGGAGGCCCTACCGAGCAGTACTTC. Translation: CASSPGGGPTEQYF.

This clonotype showed up just a few times. This sequence joins TRBV29-1 and TRBJ2-1; 7 nucleotides match TRBD2. Germline CDR1 and CDR2: SQVTM and ANQGSEA. The trim removed 7 bases at V and 0 bases at J, leaving 9 bases unmatched. There are 15 residues in the CDR3. Written as DNA, the CDR3 is TGCAGCGCCAAAGAGGGCGGGGGCTCCTACAATGAGCAGTTCTTC. Residues: CSAKEGGGSYNEQFF.

This clonotype was recorded only once. The chain carries TRBV21-1 and TRBJ1-2. TRBV21-1 is reported as a pseudogene. The CDR3 covers 16 residues. CDR3 sequence: CASSKAGPNHSHGYTF. The CDR3 DNA reads as TGTGCCAGCAGCAAAGCTGGGCCAAACCACTCTCATGGCTACACCTTC.

This sequence joins TRBV5-4 and TRBJ1-6; D call uncertain. The CDR3 sequence is 14 residues long. Germline CDR1 SGHNT, CDR2 YYREEE (reference sequence). Trimming removed 3 bases from V and 10 bases from J, with 14 bases in between. CDR3 bases: TGTGCCAGCAGCTCCGCCCAAATTCGGTCACCCCTCCACTTT. Translation gives CASSSAQIRSPLHF.

This clonotype was observed a single time. The chain's CDR3 is CAISYGQKNTGELFF. DNA of the CDR3: TGTGCCATCAGTTACGGACAGAAGAACACCGGGGAGCTGTTTTTT. This rearrangement joins TRBV10-3 to TRBJ2-2, with D possibly matching TRBD1 (6 bases). V gave up 5 bases and J gave up 1 base, with 11 bases separating them. This CDR3 spans 15 amino acids. CDR1 ENHRY and CDR2 SYGVKD come from the germline V gene.

There are a few counts of this clonotype. The V call is TRBV6-2 or TRBV6-3, the J call TRBJ1-1, with D uncertain. Between the trimmed V and J ends, which lost 5 bases and 4 bases, there was a span of 11 bases. This CDR3 has 13 amino acids. Germline CDR1 is MNHEY and CDR2 is SVGEGT. The CDR3 here is CASSRDWGTEAFF. The CDR3 DNA is TGTGCCAGCAGTCGGGATTGGGGCACTGAAGCTTTCTTT.

The gene calls are TRBV19 and TRBJ2-2; D may be TRBD1 or TRBD2 (5 bases each). The length of the CDR3 is 15 residues. Germline CDR1 reads LNHDA; CDR2 reads SQIVND (reference sequence). V lost 8 bases to trimming and J lost 4 bases, with 17 bases between them. The CDR3 protein is CASGPRGAGTGELFF. CDR3 DNA sequence: TGTGCCAGTGGTCCTCGGGGCGCCGGCACCGGGGAGCTGTTTTTT.

The gene calls are TRBV3-1 and TRBJ1-2, with D uncertain. This CDR3 has 13 residues. Germline CDR1 reads LGHDT; CDR2 reads YNNKEL (reference sequence). V shed 0 bases and J shed 8 bases, with 10 bases lying between them. The CDR3 region is CASSQERRMGYTF. The CDR3, as DNA: TGTGCCAGCAGCCAAGAACGGAGAATGGGCTACACCTTC.

This clonotype was counted ten times or more. J is TRBJ2-3 and V is TRBV10-3; TRBD1 agrees at 11 bases. The J segment lost 7 bases and the V segment lost 2 bases, leaving 2 bases of the junction unmatched. The CDR3 consists of 14 residues. In germline, CDR1 is ENHRY, CDR2 SYGVKD. Written as DNA, the CDR3 is TGTGCCATCAGTGAGGGGACAGGGGGAAATACGCAGTATTTT. This translates into CAISEGTGGNTQYF.

This clonotype has a count of ten or more. V and J are TRBV7-3 and TRBJ2-1, with D maybe TRBD1 (5 bases). This CDR3 has 14 residues. Per germline, CDR1 SGHTA and CDR2 FQGTGA. The germline V and J ends were trimmed by 4 bases and 4 bases, with 11 bases remaining between them. CDR3 bases: TGTGCCAGCAGCTCCTCAGGGTCTTACAATGAGCAGTTCTTC. This translates into CASSSSGSYNEQFF.